Below, 6 T cell receptor beta chains from the same sample are listed, as sequenced in a study of cytomegalovirus exposure and HLA in healthy donors (dated by TCRdb to about 2017). The library was built by means of the immunoSEQ multiplex PCR assay. The clones in this table, taken by TCRdb from immuneACCESS, are in-frame only. Not every clone is retained; where verified, under half of the shortfall comes from an unresolved V gene, and the cause of the rest is unknown. The sample profile shows around 60,000 clones; just over 90% of them were found once. Roughly 1.3% of the sample goes to the ten largest clones. Sequenced: PBMCs. The source of these receptors is a woman under 30 in good health and CMV-seronegative.

The DNA of the CDR3 is TGTGCCAGCAGCCTATTGTCTACTAGGGTAGAGACCCAGTACTTC. Translation: CASSLLSTRVETQYF. This chain joins TRBV11-2 and TRBJ2-5; D is possibly TRBD2 (5 bases). Germline loops: CDR1 SGHAT, CDR2 FQNNGV. CDR3 size: 15 residues. Trimming removed 5 bases from V and 4 bases from J, with 17 bases in between.

The gene calls are TRBV25-1 and TRBJ1-4; 9 bases are a match to TRBD1. Germline V gene sequence: CDR1 MGHDK, CDR2 SYGVNS. The CDR3 spans 13 residues. The V and J ends lost 7 bases and 6 bases, in that order; junction bases with no gene match: 3. The CDR3 DNA sequence: TGTGCCAGCACCCGGACAGGGGATGAAAAACTGTTTTTT. Residues: CASTRTGDEKLFF. Complete variable domain (other parts from reference TRBV25-1 and TRBJ1-4): EADIYQTPRYLVIGTGKKITLECSQTMGHDKMYWYQQDPGMELHLIHYSYGVNSTEKGDLSSESTVSRIRTEHFPLTLESARPSHTSQYLCASTRTGDEKLFFGSGTQLSVL.

This clone was found a few times. The chain couples TRBV23-1 to TRBJ2-5; D might be TRBD1 (5 bases). TRBV23-1 is an open reading frame, and its role is uncertain. V lost 4 bases to trimming and J lost 7 bases, with 16 bases between them. The CDR3 extends over 14 amino acids. Written as DNA, the CDR3 is TGCGCCAGCAGTCCGGAGAAGGGGCGCGGGACCCAGTACTTC. Encoded protein: CASSPEKGRGTQYF.

The V and J genes are TRBV27 and TRBJ1-2; TRBD1 might be the D (6 bases). V was pared by 5 bases and J by 4 bases, with 11 bases between. CDR1 and CDR2 from the germline V gene are MNHEY and SMNVEV (reference sequence). The CDR3 is 13 residues long. The CDR3 coding sequence is TGTGCCAGCAGTCCACAGGGCTCCTATGGCTACACCTTC. This sequence encodes CASSPQGSYGYTF.

The V and J genes are TRBV28 and TRBJ1-2; 8 bases are shared with TRBD1. Germline V gene lookup returns CDR1 MDHEN and CDR2 SYDVKM. The ends lost 6 bases at V and 6 bases at J; junction bases unmatched: 18. The CDR3 runs 17 residues. As DNA, the CDR3 is TGTGCCAGCAGGCACGAACCACCAGGGGGCGCCGGCCATGGCTACACCTTC. Translating gives CASRHEPPGGAGHGYTF.

V gene TRBV25-1 combines with J gene TRBJ1-2, with a tentative D call TRBD1 (6 bases). The V gene's germline CDR1 is MGHDK and CDR2 SYGVNS. Trimming took off 4 bases at V and 8 bases at J, with 17 bases between the two ends. This CDR3 spans 14 amino acids. The CDR3 sequence is CASSGHLPGEGYTF. The CDR3 DNA follows: TGTGCCAGCAGTGGACATCTCCCAGGGGAAGGCTACACCTTC.